This TCR beta chain was observed in a study of T-cell reconstitution after alpha-beta-depleted transplantation in children. Unique molecular identifiers were incorporated during preparation of the TCRbeta library. TCRdb ran MiXCR on the PCR reads and lists one entry per CDR3 protein. The data show about a million distinct CDR3 sequences, with 25% to 35% seen just once and about 28% held by the top ten. With 4 bases clipped from V and 3 bases from J, the junction kept 13 bases outside the gene matches. The germline V gene has CDR1 SGHRS and CDR2 YFSETQ. CDR3 length equals 17 residues. V and J are TRBV5-1 and TRBJ2-7; 10 bases agree with TRBD1. The sequencing here drew on PBMCs, mostly from graft donor cells, taken 360 days after TCRalphabeta/CD19-depleted stem cell transplant. The TCR originated in a boy under two years old who had a stem cell transplant for SCID, so the T cells may come from the graft donor. DNA of the CDR3: TGCGCCAGCAGCAACAGGCCCAGGACAGGGGGAGGCTACGAGCAGTACTTC. This sequence encodes CASSNRPRTGGGYEQYF.